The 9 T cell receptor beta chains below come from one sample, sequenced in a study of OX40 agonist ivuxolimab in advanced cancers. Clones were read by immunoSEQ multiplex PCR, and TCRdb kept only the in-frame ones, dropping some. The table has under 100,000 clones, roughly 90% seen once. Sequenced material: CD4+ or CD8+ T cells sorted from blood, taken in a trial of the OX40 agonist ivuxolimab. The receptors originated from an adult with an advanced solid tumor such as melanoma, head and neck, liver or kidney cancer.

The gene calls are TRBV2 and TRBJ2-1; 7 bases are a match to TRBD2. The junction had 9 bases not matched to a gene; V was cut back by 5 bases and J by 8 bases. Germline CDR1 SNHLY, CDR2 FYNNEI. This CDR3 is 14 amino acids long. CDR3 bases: TGTGCCAGCAGTCGACTAGCCCTTCAGGATGAGCAGTTCTTC. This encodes CASSRLALQDEQFF. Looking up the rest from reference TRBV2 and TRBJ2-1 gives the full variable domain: EPEVTQTPSHQVTQMGQEVILRCVPISNHLYFYWYRQILGQKVEFLVSFYNNEISEKSEIFDDQFSVERPDGSNFTLKIRSTKLEDSAMYFCASSRLALQDEQFFGPGTRLTVL.

The CDR3 sequence is CASRETGGSDTQYF. The CDR3 coding sequence is TGCGCCAGCAGGGAGACAGGGGGCTCAGATACGCAGTATTTT. The chain carries TRBV5-1 and TRBJ2-3; 10 bases agree with TRBD1. There are 14 residues in the CDR3. V was clipped by 5 bases and J by 4 bases; unmatched bases: 4. Germline lookup yields CDR1 SGHRS and CDR2 YFSETQ.

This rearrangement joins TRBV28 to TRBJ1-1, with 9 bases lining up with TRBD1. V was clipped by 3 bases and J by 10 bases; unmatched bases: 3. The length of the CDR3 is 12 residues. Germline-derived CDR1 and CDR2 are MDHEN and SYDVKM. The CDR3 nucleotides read TGTGCCAGCAGTTTTTTGGGACAGGGAGCTTTCTTT. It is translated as CASSFLGQGAFF.

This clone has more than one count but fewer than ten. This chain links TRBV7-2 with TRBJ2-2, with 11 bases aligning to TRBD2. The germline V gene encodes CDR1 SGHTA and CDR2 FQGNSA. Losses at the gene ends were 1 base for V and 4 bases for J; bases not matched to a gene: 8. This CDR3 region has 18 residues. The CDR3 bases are TGTGCCAGCAGCTTAGTAGCGGGAGGGCCAGGACGCACCGGGGAGCTGTTTTTT. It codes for CASSLVAGGPGRTGELFF.

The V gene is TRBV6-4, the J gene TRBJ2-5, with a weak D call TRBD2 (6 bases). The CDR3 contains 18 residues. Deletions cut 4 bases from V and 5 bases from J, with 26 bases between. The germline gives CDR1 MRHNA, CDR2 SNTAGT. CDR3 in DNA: TGTGCCAGCAGTGTGGGAGGTCCCAGTGGATCTTATCGGGAGACCCAGTACTTC. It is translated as CASSVGGPSGSYRETQYF.

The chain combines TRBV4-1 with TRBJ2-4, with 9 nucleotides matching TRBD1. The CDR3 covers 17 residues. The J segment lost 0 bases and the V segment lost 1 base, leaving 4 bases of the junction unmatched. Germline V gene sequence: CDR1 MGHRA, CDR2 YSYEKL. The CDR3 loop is CASSQGRQGGAKNIQYF. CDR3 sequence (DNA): TGCGCCAGCAGCCAAGGCCGACAGGGGGGAGCCAAAAACATTCAGTACTTC.

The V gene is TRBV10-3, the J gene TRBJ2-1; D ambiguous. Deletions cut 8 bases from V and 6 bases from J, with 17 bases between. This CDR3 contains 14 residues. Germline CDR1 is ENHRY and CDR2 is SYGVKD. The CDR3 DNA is TGTGCCATCCCGACCCCTAGGGATATCAATGAGCAGTTCTTC. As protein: CAIPTPRDINEQFF.

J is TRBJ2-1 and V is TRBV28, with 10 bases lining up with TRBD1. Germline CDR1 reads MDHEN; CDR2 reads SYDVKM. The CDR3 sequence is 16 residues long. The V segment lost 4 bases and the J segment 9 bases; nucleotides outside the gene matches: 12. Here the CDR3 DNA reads TGTGCCAGCAGTTCTCCGGGACAGGGGCCGATTGGTGAGCAGTTCTTC. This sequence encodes CASSSPGQGPIGEQFF.

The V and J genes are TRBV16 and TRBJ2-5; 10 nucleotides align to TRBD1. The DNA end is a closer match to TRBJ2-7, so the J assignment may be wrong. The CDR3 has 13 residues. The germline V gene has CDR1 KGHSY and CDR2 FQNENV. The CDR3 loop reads CASSRDRGYEQYF. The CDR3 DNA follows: TGTGCCAGCAGCCGGGACAGGGGATACGAGCAGTACTTC.